One and the same sample provided the 3 T cell receptor beta chains below, sequenced in a study of memory CD8 T cells in hepatitis C reinfection. Produced via immunoSEQ multiplex PCR; TCRdb's table is partial and in-frame only. The table lists roughly 43,000 clones, approximately 88% of them singletons. Time point specified: peak reinfection, 3 to 8 weeks after reinfection detection. TCR sequencing was done directly ex vivo on sorted cells, without expansion in vitro. The sample was naive CD8+ T cells sorted from blood. These TCRs come from a man between 18 and 29 years old with hepatitis C virus infection.

This clone occurred once. The rearrangement uses TRBV15 and TRBJ2-1, with TRBD2 identical over 10 bases. The J segment lost 5 bases and the V segment lost 8 bases, leaving 6 bases of the junction unmatched. Germline V gene data show CDR1 as LNHNV and CDR2 as YYDKDF (reference sequence). This CDR3 is 14 amino acids long. CDR3 sequence reads: CATGSGREDNEQFF. The CDR3, as DNA: TGTGCCACCGGGAGCGGGAGGGAGGACAATGAGCAGTTCTTC.

This chain joins TRBV9 and TRBJ2-1, with 9 bases fitting TRBD2. V gave up 2 bases and J gave up 3 bases; unmatched junction bases: 3. The CDR3 runs to 15 residues. CDR1 and CDR2 (germline): SGDLS, YYNGEE. The CDR3 nucleotides read TGTGCCAGCAGCGTCGGCGGGGGGGTCTACAATGAGCAGTTCTTC. This encodes CASSVGGGVYNEQFF.

A few counts support this clone. The rearrangement joins TRBV5-1 to TRBJ2-6, with a tentative D call TRBD1 (6 bases). The CDR3 consists of 15 residues. Germline CDR1 reads SGHRS; CDR2 reads YFSETQ. Trimming removed 3 bases at V and 4 bases at J, with 11 bases between. The CDR3: CASSWVGAGANVLTF. The DNA of the CDR3 is TGCGCCAGCAGCTGGGTGGGGGCAGGGGCCAACGTCCTGACTTTC.